This T cell receptor beta chain was observed in a study of metastatic and nonmetastatic thyroid tumors. TCRdb re-clonotyped the PCR reads through MiXCR. The table shows 25,000 to 40,000 clones, with 15% to 20% occurring only once. The germline V gene encodes CDR1 PRHDT and CDR2 FYEKMQ (reference sequence). V was clipped by 5 bases and J by 5 bases; unmatched bases: 6. The CDR3 runs to 14 residues. Among the patients, none had received any treatment before thyroid surgery. This chain joins TRBV13 and TRBJ2-1; 7 bases line up with TRBD1. Sequencing input: blood. The clonotype originates from a female donor with papillary thyroid cancer or a benign thyroid nodule (not recorded which). Some clones in this sample may be carry-over from other donors' samples. CDR3 nucleotide sequence: TGTGCCAGCAGCGACAGGGCCCTCGACAATGAGCAGTTCTTC. Protein: CASSDRALDNEQFF.